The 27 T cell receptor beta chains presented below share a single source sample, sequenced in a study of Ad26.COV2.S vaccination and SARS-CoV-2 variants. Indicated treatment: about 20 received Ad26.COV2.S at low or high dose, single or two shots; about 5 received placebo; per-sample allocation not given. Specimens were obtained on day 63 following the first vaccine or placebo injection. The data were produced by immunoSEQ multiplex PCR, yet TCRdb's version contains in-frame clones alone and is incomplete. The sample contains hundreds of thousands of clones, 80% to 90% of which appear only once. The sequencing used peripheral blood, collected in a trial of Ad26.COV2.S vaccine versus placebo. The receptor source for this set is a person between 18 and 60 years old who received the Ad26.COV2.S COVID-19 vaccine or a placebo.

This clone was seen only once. The CDR3 DNA follows: TGTGCCAGCAGCCGAAATAATTCACCCCTCCACTTT. This translates into CASSRNNSPLHF. V and J are TRBV27 and TRBJ1-6; no definite D call. V shed 6 bases and J shed 5 bases, with 5 bases lying between them. The CDR3 is 12 residues long. Germline CDR1 reads MNHEY; CDR2 reads SMNVEV (reference sequence).

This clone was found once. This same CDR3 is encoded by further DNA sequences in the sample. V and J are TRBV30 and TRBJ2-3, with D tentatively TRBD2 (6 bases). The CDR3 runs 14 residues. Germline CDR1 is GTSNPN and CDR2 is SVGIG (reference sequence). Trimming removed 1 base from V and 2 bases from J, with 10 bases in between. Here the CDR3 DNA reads TGTGCCTGGAGTGAGGCGGGATCCACAGATACGCAGTATTTT. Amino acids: CAWSEAGSTDTQYF. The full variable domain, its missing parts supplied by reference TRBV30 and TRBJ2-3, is SQTIHQWPATLVQPVGSPLSLECTVEGTSNPNLYWYRQAAGRGLQLLFYSVGIGQISSEVPQNLSASRPQDRQFILSSKKLLLSDSGFYLCAWSEAGSTDTQYFGPGTRLTVL.

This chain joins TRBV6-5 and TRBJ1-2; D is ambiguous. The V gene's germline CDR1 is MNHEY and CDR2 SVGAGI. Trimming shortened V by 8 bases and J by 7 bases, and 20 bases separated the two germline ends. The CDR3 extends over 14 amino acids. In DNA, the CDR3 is TGTGCCAGCGGTAATCAGGTTGCTTCCCCTGGCTACACCTTC. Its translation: CASGNQVASPGYTF.

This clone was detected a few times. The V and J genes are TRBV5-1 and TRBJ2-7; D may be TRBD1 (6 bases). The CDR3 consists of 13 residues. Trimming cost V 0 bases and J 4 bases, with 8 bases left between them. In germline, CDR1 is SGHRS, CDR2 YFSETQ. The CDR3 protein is CASSLDRVYEQYF. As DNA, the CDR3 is TGCGCCAGCAGCTTGGACAGGGTTTACGAGCAGTACTTC.

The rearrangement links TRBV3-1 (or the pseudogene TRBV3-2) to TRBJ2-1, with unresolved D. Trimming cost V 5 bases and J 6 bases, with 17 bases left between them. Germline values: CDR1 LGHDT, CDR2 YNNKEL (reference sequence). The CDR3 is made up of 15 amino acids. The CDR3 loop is CASSFDWVGINEQFF. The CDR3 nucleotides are TGTGCCAGCAGCTTCGACTGGGTGGGGATCAATGAGCAGTTCTTC.

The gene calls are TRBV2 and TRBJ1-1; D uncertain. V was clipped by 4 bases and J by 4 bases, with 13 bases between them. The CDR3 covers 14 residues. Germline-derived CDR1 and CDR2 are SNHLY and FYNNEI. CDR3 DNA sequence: TGTGCCAGCAGTGTTTTCGAGCAGAGCACTGAAGCTTTCTTT. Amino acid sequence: CASSVFEQSTEAFF.

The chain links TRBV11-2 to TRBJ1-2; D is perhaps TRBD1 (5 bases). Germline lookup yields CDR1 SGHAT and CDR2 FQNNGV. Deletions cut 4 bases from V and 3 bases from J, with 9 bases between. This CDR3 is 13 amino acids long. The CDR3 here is CASSSGTYYGYTF. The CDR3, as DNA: TGTGCCAGCAGCTCCGGGACCTACTATGGCTACACCTTC.

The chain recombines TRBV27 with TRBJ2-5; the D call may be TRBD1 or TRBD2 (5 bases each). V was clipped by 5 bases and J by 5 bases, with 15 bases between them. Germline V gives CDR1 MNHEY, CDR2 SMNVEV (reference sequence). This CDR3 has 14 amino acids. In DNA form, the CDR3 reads TGTGCCAGCAGTCCTGTTGGGGGACCCGAGACCCAGTACTTC. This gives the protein CASSPVGGPETQYF.

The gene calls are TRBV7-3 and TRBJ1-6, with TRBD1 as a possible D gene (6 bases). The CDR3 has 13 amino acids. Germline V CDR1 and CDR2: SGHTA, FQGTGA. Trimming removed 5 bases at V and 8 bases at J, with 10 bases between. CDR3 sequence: CASSLEGDSPLHF. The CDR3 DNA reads TGTGCCAGCAGCCTAGAGGGGGATTCACCCCTCCACTTT.

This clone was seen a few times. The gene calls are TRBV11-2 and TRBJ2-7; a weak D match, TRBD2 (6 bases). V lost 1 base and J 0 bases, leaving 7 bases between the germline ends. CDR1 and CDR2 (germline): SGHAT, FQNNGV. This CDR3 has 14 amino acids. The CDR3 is CASSLVADSYEQYF. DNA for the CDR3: TGTGCCAGCAGCTTAGTAGCGGACTCCTACGAGCAGTACTTC. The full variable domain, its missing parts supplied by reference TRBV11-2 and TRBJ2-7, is EAGVAQSPRYKIIEKRQSVAFWCNPISGHATLYWYQQILGQGPKLLIQFQNNGVVDDSQLPKDRFSAERLKGVDSTLKIQPAKLEDSAVYLCASSLVADSYEQYFGPGTRLTVT.

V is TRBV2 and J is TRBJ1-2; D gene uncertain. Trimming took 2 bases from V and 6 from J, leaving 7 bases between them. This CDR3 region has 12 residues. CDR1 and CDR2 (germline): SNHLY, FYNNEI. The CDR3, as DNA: TGTGCCAGCAGTGAAAATAGGGATGGCTACACCTTC. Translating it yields CASSENRDGYTF.

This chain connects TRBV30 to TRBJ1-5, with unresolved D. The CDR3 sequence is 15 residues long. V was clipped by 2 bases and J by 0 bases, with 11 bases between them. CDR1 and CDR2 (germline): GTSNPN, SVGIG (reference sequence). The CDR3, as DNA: TGTGCCTGGAGTCCGGGGATCTATAGCAATCAGCCCCAGCATTTT. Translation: CAWSPGIYSNQPQHF.

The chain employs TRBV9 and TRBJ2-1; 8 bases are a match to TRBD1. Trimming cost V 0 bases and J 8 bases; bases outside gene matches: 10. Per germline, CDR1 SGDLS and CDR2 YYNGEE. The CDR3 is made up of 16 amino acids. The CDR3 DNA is TGTGCCAGCAGCGTAGCAGGACAGGGAAGGTCCGATGAGCAGTTCTTC. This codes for CASSVAGQGRSDEQFF.

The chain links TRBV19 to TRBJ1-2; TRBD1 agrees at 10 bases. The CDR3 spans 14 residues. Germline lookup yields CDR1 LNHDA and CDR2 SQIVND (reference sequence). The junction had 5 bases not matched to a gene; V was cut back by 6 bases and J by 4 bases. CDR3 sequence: CASSPRDRGYGYTF. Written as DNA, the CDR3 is TGTGCCAGTAGCCCCCGGGACAGGGGCTATGGCTACACCTTC.

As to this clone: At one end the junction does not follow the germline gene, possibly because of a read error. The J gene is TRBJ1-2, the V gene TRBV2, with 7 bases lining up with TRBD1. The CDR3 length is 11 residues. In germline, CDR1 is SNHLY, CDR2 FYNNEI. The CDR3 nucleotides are TGTGCCAGCACGACAGGGCCCACCGTCGCCTTC. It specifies CASTTGPTVAF. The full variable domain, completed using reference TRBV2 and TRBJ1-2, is EPEVTQTPSHQVTQMGQEVILRCVPISNHLYFYWYRQILGQKVEFLVSFYNNEISEKSEIFDDQFSVERPDGSNFTLKIRSTKLEDSAMYFCASTTGPTVAFGSGTRLTVV.

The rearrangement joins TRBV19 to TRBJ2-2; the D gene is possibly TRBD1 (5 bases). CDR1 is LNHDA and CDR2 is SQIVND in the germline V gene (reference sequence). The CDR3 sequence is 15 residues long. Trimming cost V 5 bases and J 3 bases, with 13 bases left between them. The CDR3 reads CASSRAGPDTGELFF. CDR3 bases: TGTGCCAGTAGTCGGGCAGGGCCGGACACCGGGGAGCTGTTTTTT.

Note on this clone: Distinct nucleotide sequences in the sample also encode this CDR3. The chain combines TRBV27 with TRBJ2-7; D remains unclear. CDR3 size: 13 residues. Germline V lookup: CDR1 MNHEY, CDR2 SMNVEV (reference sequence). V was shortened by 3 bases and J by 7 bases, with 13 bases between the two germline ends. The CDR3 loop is CASSFGGLGEQYF. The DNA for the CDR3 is TGTGCCAGCAGTTTTGGTGGTTTGGGGGAGCAGTACTTC.

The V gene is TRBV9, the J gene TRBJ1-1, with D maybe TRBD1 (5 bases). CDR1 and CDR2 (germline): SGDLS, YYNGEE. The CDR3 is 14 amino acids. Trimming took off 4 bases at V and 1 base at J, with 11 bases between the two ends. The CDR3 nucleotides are TGTGCCAGCAGCACCGGGACGGGGAACACTGAAGCTTTCTTT. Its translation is CASSTGTGNTEAFF. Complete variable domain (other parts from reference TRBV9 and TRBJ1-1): DSGVTQTPKHLITATGQRVTLRCSPRSGDLSVYWYQQSLDQGLQFLIQYYNGEERAKGNILERFSAQQFPDLHSELNLSSLELGDSALYFCASSTGTGNTEAFFGQGTRLTVV.

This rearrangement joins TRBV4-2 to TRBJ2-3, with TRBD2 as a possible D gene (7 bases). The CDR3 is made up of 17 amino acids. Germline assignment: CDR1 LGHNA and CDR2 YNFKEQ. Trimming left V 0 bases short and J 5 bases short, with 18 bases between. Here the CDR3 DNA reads TGTGCCAGCAGCCAAGATAGGGGGGGGGTTGCTGGAGATACGCAGTATTTT. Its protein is CASSQDRGGVAGDTQYF.

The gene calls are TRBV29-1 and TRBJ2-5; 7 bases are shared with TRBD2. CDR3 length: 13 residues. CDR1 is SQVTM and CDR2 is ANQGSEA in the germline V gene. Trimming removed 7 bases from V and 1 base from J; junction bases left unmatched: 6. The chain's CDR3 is CSAISGVQETQYF. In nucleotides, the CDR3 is TGCAGCGCCATAAGCGGGGTCCAAGAGACCCAGTACTTC.

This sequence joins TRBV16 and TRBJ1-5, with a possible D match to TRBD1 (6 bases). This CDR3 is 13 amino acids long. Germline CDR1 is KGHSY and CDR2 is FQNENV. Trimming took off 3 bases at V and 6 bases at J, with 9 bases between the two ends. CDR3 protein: CASSQEGVQPQHF. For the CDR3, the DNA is TGTGCCAGCAGCCAGGAGGGGGTTCAGCCCCAGCATTTT.

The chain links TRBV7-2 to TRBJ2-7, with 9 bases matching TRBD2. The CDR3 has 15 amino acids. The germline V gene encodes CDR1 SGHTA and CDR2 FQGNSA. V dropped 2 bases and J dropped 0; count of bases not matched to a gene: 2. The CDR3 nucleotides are TGTGCCAGCAGCTTATCTAGCGGGGACTCCTACGAGCAGTACTTC. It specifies CASSLSSGDSYEQYF.

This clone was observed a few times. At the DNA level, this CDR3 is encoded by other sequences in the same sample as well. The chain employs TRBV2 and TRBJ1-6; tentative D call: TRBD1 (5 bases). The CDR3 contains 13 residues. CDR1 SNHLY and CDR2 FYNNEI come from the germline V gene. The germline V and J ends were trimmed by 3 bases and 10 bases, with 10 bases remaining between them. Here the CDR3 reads CASSDREGSPLHF. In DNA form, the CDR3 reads TGTGCCAGCAGTGACAGGGAGGGATCACCCCTCCACTTT.

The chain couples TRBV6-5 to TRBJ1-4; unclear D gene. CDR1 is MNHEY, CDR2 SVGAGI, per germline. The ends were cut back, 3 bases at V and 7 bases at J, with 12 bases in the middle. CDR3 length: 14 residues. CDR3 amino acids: CASSYVRSSEKLFF. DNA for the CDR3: TGTGCCAGCAGTTATGTCCGGAGTAGTGAAAAACTGTTTTTT.

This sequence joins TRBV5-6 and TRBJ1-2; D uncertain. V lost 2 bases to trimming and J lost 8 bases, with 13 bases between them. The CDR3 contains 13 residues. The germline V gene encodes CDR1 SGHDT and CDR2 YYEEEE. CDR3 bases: TGTGCCAGCAGCTTACAGTTGATGGCCGGCTACACCTTC. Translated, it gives CASSLQLMAGYTF.

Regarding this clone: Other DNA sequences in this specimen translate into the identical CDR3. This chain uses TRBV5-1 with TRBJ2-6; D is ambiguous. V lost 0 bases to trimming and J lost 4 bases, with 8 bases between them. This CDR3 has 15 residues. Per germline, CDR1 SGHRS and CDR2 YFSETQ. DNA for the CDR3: TGCGCCAGCAGCTTGGCCGGGCCCGGGGCCAACGTCCTGACTTTC. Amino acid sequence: CASSLAGPGANVLTF.

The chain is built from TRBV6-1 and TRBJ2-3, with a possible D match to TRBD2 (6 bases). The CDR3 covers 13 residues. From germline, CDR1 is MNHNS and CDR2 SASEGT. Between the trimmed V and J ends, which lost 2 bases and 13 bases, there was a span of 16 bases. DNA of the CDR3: TGTGCCAGCAGTGAAAGTCAGAGACTAGGGAAGTATTTT. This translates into CASSESQRLGKYF.